Listed here are 8 T cell receptor beta chains from one sample, sequenced in a study of persistence of HIV-infected CD4 T cells. No cognate antigen is known for these TCRs. Cells were stimulated with overlapping HIV-1 Gag 15-mer peptides. CD40L/CD69 double-negative CD45RO-high memory CD4+ T cells were collected. This was the immunoSEQ version 4 assay in survey mode. Measured with immunoSEQ multiplex PCR; TCRdb has only the in-frame clones, and not every one. This sample carries about 40,000 clones, 75% to 80% of them seen once, and the ten largest clones take 12% to 15%. Sequenced material: CD4+ T cells sorted from PBMCs after approximately 18-hour stimulation, taken from a patient who received antiretroviral therapy. The source is an adult man with HIV who was CMV-seropositive.

The chain uses TRBV3-1 (or the pseudogene TRBV3-2) and TRBJ2-3; 9 bases fit TRBD2. This CDR3 has 18 residues. Losses at the gene ends were 0 bases for V and 4 bases for J; bases not matched to a gene: 11. Germline V gene sequence: CDR1 LGHDT, CDR2 YNNKEL (reference sequence). CDR3 residues: CASSQEVAGALGADTQYF. CDR3 in DNA: TGTGCCAGCAGCCAAGAAGTAGCGGGGGCCTTAGGGGCAGATACGCAGTATTTT.

The genes are TRBV3-1 (or the pseudogene TRBV3-2) and TRBJ1-2; unclear D gene. CDR3 length: 15 amino acids. With 2 bases removed from V and 7 bases from J, the gap between germline ends came to 17 bases. Germline CDR1 is LGHDT and CDR2 is YNNKEL (reference sequence). CDR3 bases: TGTGCCAGCAGCCAAAGCCCTGGGTTAGTCGGTGGCTACACCTTC. This translates into CASSQSPGLVGGYTF.

The rearrangement uses TRBV7-2 and TRBJ2-4; 11 bases align to TRBD1. In germline, CDR1 is SGHTA, CDR2 FQGNSA. Trimming at V came to 5 bases and at J to 6 bases, leaving 3 bases not matched to a gene. The CDR3 has 14 amino acids. CDR3 protein: CASSADRGRNIQYF. The CDR3 coding sequence is TGTGCCAGCAGCGCGGACAGGGGGCGAAACATTCAGTACTTC.

V usage is TRBV5-5 and J usage is TRBJ1-1; no clear D. The CDR3 is made up of 14 amino acids. CDR1 is SGHKS and CDR2 is YYEKEE in the germline V gene (reference sequence). Trimming pared 0 bases from V and 1 base from J, leaving 7 bases between. CDR3 sequence: CASSLVAANTEAFF. In nucleotides, the CDR3 is TGTGCCAGCAGCTTGGTGGCTGCGAACACTGAAGCTTTCTTT.

This clone rates as medium-sized (0.01 to 0.1%). V gene TRBV2 combines with J gene TRBJ1-3, with no clear D. The CDR3 length is 16 residues. In germline, CDR1 is SNHLY, CDR2 FYNNEI. The ends were cut back, 0 bases at V and 0 bases at J, with 9 bases in the middle. CDR3 sequence (DNA): TGTGCCAGCAGTGAAGCACAGCGGTTCTCTGGAAACACCATATATTTT. The encoded protein is CASSEAQRFSGNTIYF.

V and J are TRBV5-1 and TRBJ1-1; D perhaps matches TRBD1 (6 bases). Looked up from germline, CDR1 is SGHRS and CDR2 is YFSETQ. This CDR3 is 14 amino acids long. V lost 1 base and J 5 bases, leaving 12 bases between the germline ends. CDR3 amino acids: CASSLKGGDTEAFF. In nucleotides, the CDR3 is TGCGCCAGCAGCTTGAAGGGGGGAGATACTGAAGCTTTCTTT.

This sequence joins TRBV29-1 and TRBJ1-1, with D unresolved. This CDR3 has 12 amino acids. The germline V gene has CDR1 SQVTM and CDR2 ANQGSEA. V was shortened by 7 bases and J by 1 base, with 10 bases between the two germline ends. The CDR3 bases are TGCAGCGCCAAGCAGACGAACACTGAAGCTTTCTTT. Protein product: CSAKQTNTEAFF.

The chain combines TRBV27 with TRBJ1-1; unclear D gene. CDR3 size: 13 residues. CDR1 is MNHEY and CDR2 is SMNVEV in the germline V gene (reference sequence). Trimming left V 0 bases short and J 8 bases short, with 10 bases between. CDR3 nucleotides: TGTGCCAGCAGTTTATCGAGTATAGGGGAAGCTTTCTTT. Amino acid sequence: CASSLSSIGEAFF.